Listed below are T cell receptor beta chains from one sample, sequenced in a study of blood T cells in healthy people across ages. TCRdb re-called the 5' RACE reads through MiXCR, storing one row per CDR3 protein. The sample lists around 1.5 million distinct CDR3 sequences, about 32% occurring once. Sequencing was performed on blood. Receptors were obtained from a woman between 25 and 40 years old in good health. Both conserved end residues are part of each CDR3. The D gene is left open where the match is weak. The size field is filled for only some rows; it gives once, few, many or a size class.

v_call	d_call	j_call	clone_size	cdr3_nt	cdr3_aa
TRBV20-1	-	TRBJ2-5	-	TGCAGTGCTTTCCCCAGCGGTCGGGAGGAGACCCAGTACTTC	CSAFPSGREETQYF
TRBV29-1	-	TRBJ2-7	many	TGCAGCGTTGAAGGTAATCTCCGGACCCCAGACTACGAGCAGTACTTC	CSVEGNLRTPDYEQYF
TRBV7-2	TRBD2	TRBJ2-3	-	TGTGCCGGCAGCTTCCTAGCGGGGGGGTCAGATACGCAGTATTTT	CAGSFLAGGSDTQYF
TRBV11-1	TRBD1	TRBJ2-7	-	TGTGCCAGCAGCCTCGGGACAGTCCGCTCCTACGAGCAGTACTTC	CASSLGTVRSYEQYF
TRBV7-9	-	TRBJ2-1	few	TGTGCCAGCAGCTTAGCGAAGGGGTTCCTCAATGAGCAGTTCTTC	CASSLAKGFLNEQFF
TRBV5-1	TRBD2	TRBJ2-1	-	TGCGCCAGCAGCGACGGTAGCGGGGGCCCGCCTGGCGAGCAGTTCTTC	CASSDGSGGPPGEQFF
TRBV28	TRBD2	TRBJ2-7	-	TGTGCCAGCAGTGGGGGGGTCTCGATTTGGCTCGACGAGCAGTACTTC	CASSGGVSIWLDEQYF
TRBV7-2	-	TRBJ2-3	few	TGTGCCAGCAGCACCCGGGCTTTTGTTGGGGCAGATACGCAGTATTTT	CASSTRAFVGADTQYF
TRBV12-3/TRBV12-4	-	TRBJ2-7	-	TGTGCCAGCAGTTACAATCGGCCTCTCGAGCAGTACTTC	CASSYNRPLEQYF
TRBV20-1	TRBD1	TRBJ1-2	-	TGCAGTGCCAAGACAGGGATCGATACATACTATGGCTACACCTTC	CSAKTGIDTYYGYTF
TRBV7-2	-	TRBJ2-2	-	TGTGCCCGCAGCTTACCCAGATCCACCGGGGAGCGGTTTTTT	CARSLPRSTGERFF
TRBV5-1	-	TRBJ2-5	-	TGCGCCAGCAGCTTGTGGGTAGGGGGGACCCAGTACTTC	CASSLWVGGTQYF
TRBV29-1	-	TRBJ2-2	-	TGCAGCGTTGGGGCGGGTACCCTGAACACCGGGGAGCTGTTTTTT	CSVGAGTLNTGELFF
TRBV20-1	TRBD1	TRBJ1-5	-	TGCAGTGCTAGAGAAGTAAGGGGGCGAACGGATCAGCCCCAGCATTTT	CSAREVRGRTDQPQHF
TRBV28	-	TRBJ2-5	few	TGTGCCAGCAGCAGATTTACAGGCTCCGGAGAGACCCAGTACTTC	CASSRFTGSGETQYF
TRBV5-5	-	TRBJ2-5	-	TGTGCCAGCAGCTTACCCCGGCCACAAGAGACCCAGTACTTC	CASSLPRPQETQYF
TRBV20-1	-	TRBJ2-7	few	TGCAGTGCTAGAGATGAGACTACATACGAGCAGTACTTC	CSARDETTYEQYF
TRBV7-2	TRBD1	TRBJ2-7	few	TGTGCCAGCAGCGTCTCCCTAGGGACAGGGCATTCGTACGAGCAGTACTTC	CASSVSLGTGHSYEQYF
TRBV29-1	-	TRBJ1-4	-	TGCAGCGTTGTCGGGTCGGCAACTAATGAAAAACGGTTTTTT	CSVVGSATNEKRFF
TRBV3-1	TRBD2	TRBJ2-1	-	TGTGCCAGCAGCCAGACAGGTGCGGGGGGGCTTAATGAGCAGTTCTTC	CASSQTGAGGLNEQFF
TRBV20-1	TRBD1	TRBJ1-2	many	TGCAGCGCCGGGACAGGGGGTGGCTACACCTTC	CSAGTGGGYTF
TRBV20-1	TRBD2	TRBJ2-5	few	TGCAGTGCTGCGACTAGCAAGGAGACCCAGTACTTC	CSAATSKETQYF
TRBV3-1	TRBD2	TRBJ2-1	-	TGTGCCAGCAGCCTTACTAGCGGGCCCTTCAATGAGCAGTTCTTC	CASSLTSGPFNEQFF
TRBV28	TRBD2	TRBJ2-1	-	TGTGCCAGCAGTTTATGGGGCGGGAGGGGCGATGAGCAGTTCTTC	CASSLWGGRGDEQFF
TRBV6-6	TRBD2	TRBJ2-7	few	TGTGCCAGCAGGCCGACTAGCAGATCCTACGAGCAGTACTTC	CASRPTSRSYEQYF
TRBV4-1	TRBD2	TRBJ2-1	few	TGCGCCAGCAGCCCCGGGACTAGCGGGATAGATGAGCAGTTCTTC	CASSPGTSGIDEQFF
TRBV20-1	TRBD1	TRBJ2-1	-	TGCAGTGCTAGTACAGGGGGGAATGAGCAGTTCTTC	CSASTGGNEQFF
TRBV30	TRBD1	TRBJ1-4	-	TGTGCCTGGAGCGTGAGGGGGCACCGGGAAAAACTGTTTTTT	CAWSVRGHREKLFF
TRBV7-6	-	TRBJ2-3	once	TGTGCCAGCAGCCCAGGACGGCGCTTTACAGATACGCAGTATTTT	CASSPGRRFTDTQYF
TRBV20-1	-	TRBJ1-2	once	TGCAGTGCTAGAGATGAAGGGGTGTGGGGCTACACCTTC	CSARDEGVWGYTF
TRBV7-9	TRBD1	TRBJ2-3	-	TGTGCCAGCAGCTCCGCAGGGGGCGGGGCAGATACGCAGTATTTT	CASSSAGGGADTQYF
TRBV2	-	TRBJ1-5	once	TGTGCCAGCAGTACCGGGATTGAACAGCCCCAGCATTTT	CASSTGIEQPQHF
TRBV6-2/TRBV6-3	TRBD2	TRBJ2-7	-	TGTGCCAGCAGCCCCCGTCGGGGCGGGGAGGGGTACGAGCAGTACTTC	CASSPRRGGEGYEQYF
TRBV5-1	-	TRBJ2-3	many	TGCGCCAGCAGCTTGATGAAGCAGGGCGATACGCAGTATTTT	CASSLMKQGDTQYF
TRBV4-1	-	TRBJ1-1	many	TGCGCCAGCAGCCACCCGACAGCTAACACTGAAGCTTTCTTT	CASSHPTANTEAFF
TRBV4-1	TRBD1	TRBJ1-2	-	TGCGCCAGCAGACACGAGGGGGCTATTGGCTACACCTTC	CASRHEGAIGYTF
TRBV5-6	-	TRBJ1-1	-	TGTGCCAGCAGCTTGTCTGGGGAGGCTTTCTTT	CASSLSGEAFF
TRBV7-6	-	TRBJ2-5	-	TGTGCCAGCAGCTTAGTTTGGGGGAGTGGGGAGACCCAGTACTTC	CASSLVWGSGETQYF
TRBV3-1	TRBD1	TRBJ2-7	many	TGCGCCAGCAGCCAAGCCCGACAGGGGGCGTACGAGCAGTACTTC	CASSQARQGAYEQYF
TRBV5-1	-	TRBJ1-2	-	TGCGCCAGCAGCTTGATTAACAGGGACGGCTACACCTTC	CASSLINRDGYTF
TRBV4-1	-	TRBJ2-3	few	TGCGCCAGCAGCCAAGATCAGTGGGACTCAGGCACAGATACGCAGTATTTT	CASSQDQWDSGTDTQYF
TRBV5-5	-	TRBJ2-5	many	TGTGCCAGCAGCTTGAAACCGATCGAGACCCAGTACTTC	CASSLKPIETQYF
TRBV7-9	-	TRBJ2-3	few	TGTGCCAGCAGCTCGCCGGGGAAAGATACGCAGTATTTT	CASSSPGKDTQYF
TRBV12-3/TRBV12-4	-	TRBJ2-2	few	TGTGCCAGCAGTTTAGACTCATTCAACACCGGGGAGCTGTTTTTT	CASSLDSFNTGELFF
TRBV25-1	TRBD2	TRBJ2-1	few	TGTGCCAGCAGTGAATTCCCCAGGGGGACTAGCGATGAGCAGTTCTTC	CASSEFPRGTSDEQFF
TRBV7-8	-	TRBJ1-5	-	TGTGCCAGCAGCTTCCAAACCCAAGGCCTGCAGGGATATAGCAATCAGCCCCAGCATTTT	CASSFQTQGLQGYSNQPQHF
TRBV20-1	-	TRBJ2-3	-	TGCAGTGCAGCTACCCCTGGCACAGATACGCAGTATTTT	CSAATPGTDTQYF
TRBV13	-	TRBJ2-7	many	TGTGCCAGCAGCTCCACTGAGGGGTTTGGCGAGCAGTACTTC	CASSSTEGFGEQYF
TRBV20-1	TRBD2	TRBJ2-3	-	TGCAGTGCCGATGGGACTAGCGGGGGGGCCGTGACAGATACGCAGTATTTT	CSADGTSGGAVTDTQYF
TRBV21-1	-	TRBJ2-1	-	TGTGCCAGCGCTGGGGACGCGCACAATGAGCAGTTCTTC	CASAGDAHNEQFF
TRBV7-7	-	TRBJ1-4	-	TGTGCCAGCAGCCGAAATCTCGGCCCTAATGAAAAACTGTTTTTT	CASSRNLGPNEKLFF
TRBV12-5	TRBD2	TRBJ2-5	few	TGTGCTAGTGCCCGGAGGGCGGGAGCGCGGGAGACCCAGTACTTC	CASARRAGARETQYF
TRBV21-1	-	TRBJ2-5	-	TGTGCCAGCAGCAACCTCCCCCGGGGACGGGAAGAGACCCAGTACTTC	CASSNLPRGREETQYF
TRBV6-4	TRBD2	TRBJ2-1	-	TGTGCCAGCAGTAGTCTAGCGGGAGTAAGGCACAATGAGCAGTTCTTC	CASSSLAGVRHNEQFF